This T cell receptor beta chain is from a study of cytotoxic CD8 clonotypes in ibrutinib-treated CLL. Across the whole study: 11 relapsed/refractory, some 14 treatment-naive; some 17 IGHV unmutated. The response samples were taken once patients had been treated for a median of around 11 months, range 6 to 36. Mean productive templates were about 260,000; mean productive rearrangements were 94,082.

Germline V gene data show CDR1 as SGHRS and CDR2 as YFSETQ. Germline trimming cut 7 bases from V and 5 bases from J; bases unmatched to any gene: 6. The CDR3 is made up of 13 amino acids. The study's findings and limits: Pretreatment clonality was elevated relative to age-matched healthy donors and paralleled circulating CD8+ T-cell counts.

For this clone: Its cognate antigen is unknown.

Sequenced by immunoSEQ multiplex PCR; TCRdb stores in-frame clones only, minus some. The sample consists of about 120,000 clones, under 70% of them appearing once. Sample: PBMCs, taken after 24 months of ibrutinib treatment. V usage is TRBV5-1 and J usage is TRBJ2-7, with 10 bases matching TRBD1. The sequence was obtained from a human donor with chronic lymphocytic leukemia. The CDR3 spells CASLRDRGHEQYF. CDR3 coding DNA: TGCGCCAGCCTCCGGGACAGGGGCCACGAGCAGTACTTC. Full variable domain (remainder filled in from reference TRBV5-1 and TRBJ2-7): KAGVTQTPRYLIKTRGQQVTLSCSPISGHRSVSWYQQTPGQGLQFLFEYFSETQRNKGNFPGRFSGRQFSNSRSEMNVSTLELGDSALYLCASLRDRGHEQYFGPGTRLTVT.